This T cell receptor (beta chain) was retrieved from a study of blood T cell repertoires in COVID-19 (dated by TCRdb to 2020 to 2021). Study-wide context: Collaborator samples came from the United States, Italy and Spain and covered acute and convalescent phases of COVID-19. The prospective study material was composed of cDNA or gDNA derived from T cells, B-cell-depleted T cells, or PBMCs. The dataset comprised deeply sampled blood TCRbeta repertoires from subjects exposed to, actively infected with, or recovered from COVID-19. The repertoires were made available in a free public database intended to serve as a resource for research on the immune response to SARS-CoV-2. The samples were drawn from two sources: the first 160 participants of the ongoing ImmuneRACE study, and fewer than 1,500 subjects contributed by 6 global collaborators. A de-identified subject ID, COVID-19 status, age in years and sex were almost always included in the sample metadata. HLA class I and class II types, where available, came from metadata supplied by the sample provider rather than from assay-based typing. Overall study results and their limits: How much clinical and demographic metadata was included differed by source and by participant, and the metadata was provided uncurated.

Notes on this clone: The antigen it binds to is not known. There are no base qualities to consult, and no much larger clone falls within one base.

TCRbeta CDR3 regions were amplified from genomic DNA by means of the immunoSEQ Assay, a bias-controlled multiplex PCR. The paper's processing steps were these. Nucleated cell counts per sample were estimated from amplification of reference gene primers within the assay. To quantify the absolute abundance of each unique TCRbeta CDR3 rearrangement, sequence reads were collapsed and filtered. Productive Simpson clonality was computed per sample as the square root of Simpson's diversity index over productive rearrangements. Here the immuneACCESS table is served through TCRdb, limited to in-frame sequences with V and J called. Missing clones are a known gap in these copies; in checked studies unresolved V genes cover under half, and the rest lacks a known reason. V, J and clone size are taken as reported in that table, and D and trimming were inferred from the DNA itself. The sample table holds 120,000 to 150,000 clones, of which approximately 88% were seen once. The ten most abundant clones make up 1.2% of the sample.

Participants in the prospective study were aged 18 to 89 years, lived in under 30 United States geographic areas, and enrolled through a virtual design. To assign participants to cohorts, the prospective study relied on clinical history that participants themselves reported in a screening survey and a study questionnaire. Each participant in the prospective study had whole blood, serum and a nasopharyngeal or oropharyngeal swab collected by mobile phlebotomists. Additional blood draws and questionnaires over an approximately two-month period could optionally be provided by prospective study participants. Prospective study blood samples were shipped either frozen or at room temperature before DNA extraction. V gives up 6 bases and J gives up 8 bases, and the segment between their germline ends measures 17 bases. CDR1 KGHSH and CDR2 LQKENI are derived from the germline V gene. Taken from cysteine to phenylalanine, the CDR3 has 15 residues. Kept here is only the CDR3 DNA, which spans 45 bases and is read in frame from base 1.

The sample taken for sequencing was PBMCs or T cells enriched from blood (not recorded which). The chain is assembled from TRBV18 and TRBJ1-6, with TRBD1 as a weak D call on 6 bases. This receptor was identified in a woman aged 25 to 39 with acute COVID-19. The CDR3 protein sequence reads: CASSITGILDSPLHF. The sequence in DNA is TGTGCCAGCTCCATAACAGGGATTTTGGATTCACCCCTCCACTTT.